This T cell receptor (beta chain) was profiled in a study of radiotherapy plus CTLA-4 blockade in lung cancer. On the study more broadly: There were objective responses in roughly a sixth of patients, and roughly 32% had disease control.

In chemo-refractory metastatic non-small-cell lung cancer, patients got ipilimumab CTLA-4 blockade together with focal radiation. TCRdb keeps only in-frame clones here, not all; method: immunoSEQ multiplex PCR. The sample shows approximately 53,000 clones, 85% of them seen only once. A word on this clone: Antigen unknown.

The study's findings and limits: Radiotherapy with ipilimumab was followed by blood expansion of tumor-derived clones.

Looked up from germline, CDR1 is SGHRS and CDR2 is YFSETQ. CDR3 length: 14 residues. Deletions cut 1 base from V and 3 bases from J, with 7 bases between. This chain joins TRBV5-1 and TRBJ2-2, with D unresolved. This TCR was recovered from a human donor with non-small cell lung cancer whose response to radiotherapy plus ipilimumab could not be evaluated. The sample in question was peripheral blood, obtained from a patient treated with radiotherapy plus ipilimumab. The CDR3 loop is CASSLQAHTGELFF. The DNA of the CDR3 is TGCGCCAGCAGCTTGCAGGCCCACACCGGGGAGCTGTTTTTT.